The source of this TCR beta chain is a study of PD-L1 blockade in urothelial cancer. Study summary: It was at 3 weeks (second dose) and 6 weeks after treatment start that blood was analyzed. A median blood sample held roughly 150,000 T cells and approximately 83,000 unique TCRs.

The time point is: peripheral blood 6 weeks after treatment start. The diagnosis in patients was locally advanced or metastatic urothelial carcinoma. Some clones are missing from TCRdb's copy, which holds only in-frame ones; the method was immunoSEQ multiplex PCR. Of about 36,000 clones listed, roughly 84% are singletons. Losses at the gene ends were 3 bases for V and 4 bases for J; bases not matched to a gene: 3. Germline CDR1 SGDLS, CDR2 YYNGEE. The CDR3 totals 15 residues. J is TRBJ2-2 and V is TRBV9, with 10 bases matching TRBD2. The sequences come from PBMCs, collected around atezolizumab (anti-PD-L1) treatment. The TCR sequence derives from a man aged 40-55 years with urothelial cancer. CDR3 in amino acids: CASSATSGTTGELFF. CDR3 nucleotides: TGTGCCAGCAGCGCTACTAGCGGGACCACCGGGGAGCTGTTTTTT.